The 24 T cell receptor beta chains in this list originate from one sample, sequenced in a study of persistence of HIV-infected CD4 T cells. This was the immunoSEQ version 4 assay in survey mode. The data were produced by immunoSEQ multiplex PCR, yet TCRdb's version contains in-frame clones alone and is incomplete. Altogether 40,000 or so clones are present, about 87% being singletons, with the ten largest covering more than 0.4%. Nonspecific anti-CD3/anti-CD28 bead stimulation represents the broad CD4+ T cell repertoire. Responding CD4+ T cells were sorted by upregulation of both CD40 ligand and CD69. Their cognate antigens are unknown. The sample in question was CD4+ T cells sorted from PBMCs after roughly 18-hour stimulation, obtained from a patient who received antiretroviral therapy. The source of these receptors is an adult woman with HIV who was CMV-seropositive.

V usage is TRBV5-6 and J usage is TRBJ1-2, with TRBD1 matching 10 bases. Trimming at V came to 3 bases and at J to 4 bases, leaving 6 bases not matched to a gene. Germline V gene data show CDR1 as SGHDT and CDR2 as YYEEEE. The CDR3 loop spans 15 amino acids. In nucleotides, the CDR3 is TGTGCCAGCAGCTCCTGGACAGGGGGGCCCTATGGCTACACCTTC. Protein: CASSSWTGGPYGYTF. Based on the CDR3 plus reference TRBV5-6 and TRBJ1-2, the full variable domain is DAGVTQSPTHLIKTRGQQVTLRCSPKSGHDTVSWYQQALGQGPQFIFQYYEEEERQRGNFPDRFSGHQFPNYSSELNVNALLLGDSALYLCASSSWTGGPYGYTFGSGTRLTVV.

V usage is TRBV5-4 and J usage is TRBJ1-6; no clear D. In germline, CDR1 is SGHNT, CDR2 YYREEE (reference sequence). Trimming took off 4 bases at V and 0 bases at J, with 17 bases between the two ends. CDR3 length: 18 residues. CDR3 nucleotides: TGTGCCAGCAGCAAGCAGGCAGGAGCAAACTCCTATAATTCACCCCTCCACTTT. It codes for CASSKQAGANSYNSPLHF.

The CDR3 here is CAWRDTHNSPLHF. CDR3 nucleotide sequence: TGTGCCTGGCGGGACACACATAATTCACCCCTCCACTTT. This rearrangement joins TRBV30 to TRBJ1-6; D is possibly TRBD1 (6 bases). The V end was cut by 5 bases, the J end by 5 bases, with 10 bases between. Germline CDR1 is GTSNPN and CDR2 is SVGIG (reference sequence). The CDR3 consists of 13 residues. The full variable domain, in which reference TRBV30 and TRBJ1-6 provide the parts outside the CDR3, is SQTIHQWPATLVQPVGSPLSLECTVEGTSNPNLYWYRQAAGRGLQLLFYSVGIGQISSEVPQNLSASRPQDRQFILSSKKLLLSDSGFYLCAWRDTHNSPLHFGNGTRLTVT.

The V gene is TRBV5-6, the J gene TRBJ1-4; D remains ambiguous. The V end lost 3 bases, the J end lost 6 bases, and 15 bases lay between the germline ends. Germline V lookup: CDR1 SGHDT, CDR2 YYEEEE. The CDR3 is 15 amino acids. DNA for the CDR3: TGTGCCAGCAGCTCCAATGTTGGGAGGGATGAAAAACTGTTTTTT. This encodes CASSSNVGRDEKLFF.

The rearrangement joins TRBV6-2 or TRBV6-3 to TRBJ2-5; 10 positions agree with TRBD2. This CDR3 has 14 residues. From germline, CDR1 is MNHEY and CDR2 SVGEGT. V dropped 5 bases and J dropped 4; count of bases not matched to a gene: 4. The CDR3 sequence: CASSPGLALETQYF. The CDR3 nucleotides are TGTGCCAGCAGTCCGGGACTAGCGCTAGAGACCCAGTACTTC.

V gene TRBV9 combines with J gene TRBJ2-1; D is uncertain. Germline-derived CDR1 and CDR2 are SGDLS and YYNGEE. The CDR3 totals 13 residues. Trimming took 0 bases from V and 9 from J, leaving 10 bases between them. CDR3 coding DNA: TGTGCCAGCAGCGTAGATCCCTCAGGTGAGCAGTTCTTC. It is translated as CASSVDPSGEQFF.

The chain uses TRBV14 and TRBJ1-1, with no clear D. CDR3 length: 12 amino acids. Germline CDR1 and CDR2: SGHDN and FVKESK. The germline V and J ends were trimmed by 0 bases and 10 bases, with 9 bases remaining between them. CDR3 region: CASSQERVVAFF. The CDR3 DNA sequence: TGTGCCAGCAGCCAAGAGCGCGTTGTAGCTTTCTTT.

This chain uses TRBV3-1 (or the pseudogene TRBV3-2) with TRBJ2-7; D unresolved. The CDR3 spans 12 residues. Trimming pared 2 bases from V and 2 bases from J, leaving 4 bases between. Germline V gives CDR1 LGHDT, CDR2 YNNKEL (reference sequence). CDR3 coding DNA: TGTGCCAGCAGCCAAAGAACCTACGAGCAGTACTTC. Translation: CASSQRTYEQYF.

The V gene is TRBV6-1, the J gene TRBJ2-1; D gene ambiguous. CDR3 length equals 11 residues. V lost 8 bases and J 6 bases, leaving 8 bases between the germline ends. Per germline, CDR1 MNHNS and CDR2 SASEGT. This CDR3 is CASGLSNEQFF. For the CDR3, the DNA is TGTGCCAGCGGTCTCTCCAATGAGCAGTTCTTC.

The chain carries TRBV6-5 and TRBJ1-3, with D perhaps TRBD1 (5 bases). The V gene's germline CDR1 is MNHEY and CDR2 SVGAGI. This CDR3 has 14 residues. V gave up 10 bases and J gave up 2 bases, with 15 bases separating them. CDR3 sequence: CATRESGAGNTIYF. The DNA for the CDR3 is TGTGCCACCAGGGAGTCGGGAGCTGGAAACACCATATATTTT.

The chain carries TRBV30 and TRBJ1-4; no reliable D call. CDR1 GTSNPN and CDR2 SVGIG come from the germline V gene (reference sequence). The CDR3 runs 14 residues. The V and J ends lost 5 bases and 0 bases respectively, with 10 bases between them. The CDR3 sequence: CAWEKGSTNEKLFF. CDR3 sequence (DNA): TGTGCCTGGGAAAAGGGTTCAACTAATGAAAAACTGTTTTTT.

The chain's CDR3 is CASSATGAGYTF. The DNA of the CDR3 is TGTGCCAGCAGTGCAACAGGGGCCGGCTACACCTTC. The V gene is TRBV28, the J gene TRBJ1-2; 7 bases fit TRBD1. Germline V gene sequence: CDR1 MDHEN, CDR2 SYDVKM. There are 12 residues in the CDR3. V lost 5 bases to trimming and J lost 8 bases; unmatched junction nucleotides: 5.

The J gene is TRBJ1-6, the V gene TRBV18; tentatively, D is TRBD1 (6 bases). From germline, CDR1 is KGHSH and CDR2 LQKENI. This CDR3 is 15 amino acids long. Deletions cut 0 bases from V and 10 bases from J, with 13 bases between. The CDR3 DNA reads as TGTGCCAGCTCACCACCAACAGGGAAGACCTCACCCCTCCACTTT. Translating gives CASSPPTGKTSPLHF.

This chain links TRBV7-2 with TRBJ1-2, with 10 positions matching TRBD1. This CDR3 is built from 16 residues. Germline CDR1 is SGHTA and CDR2 is FQGNSA. Trimming removed 5 bases from V and 5 bases from J; junction bases left unmatched: 11. Here the CDR3 reads CASSARGTGAAYGYTF. In nucleotides, the CDR3 is TGTGCCAGCAGCGCAAGAGGGACAGGGGCTGCATATGGCTACACCTTC.

The chain is built from TRBV3-1 (or the pseudogene TRBV3-2) and TRBJ1-6; tentatively, D is TRBD1 (5 bases). Per the germline V gene, CDR1 is LGHDT and CDR2 is YNNKEL (reference sequence). This CDR3 is built from 15 residues. Trimming took off 1 base at V and 6 bases at J, with 10 bases between the two ends. The CDR3 nucleotides read TGTGCCAGCAGCCAAGGGGACCGGATTAATTCACCCCTCCACTTT. This codes for CASSQGDRINSPLHF.

The chain recombines TRBV3-1 (or the pseudogene TRBV3-2) with TRBJ2-2; TRBD1 matches 7 bases. J was trimmed by 6 bases and V by 1 base; bases with no gene match: 8. Germline V gene sequence: CDR1 LGHDT, CDR2 YNNKEL (reference sequence). There are 16 residues in the CDR3. The CDR3 protein is CASSQGQRGLSGELFF. The CDR3 DNA reads as TGTGCCAGCAGCCAAGGTCAGAGGGGGCTGTCCGGGGAGCTGTTTTTT.

This clone was observed a single time. The chain employs TRBV24-1 and TRBJ1-5; D possibly corresponds to TRBD1 (5 bases). The germline gives CDR1 KGHDR, CDR2 SFDVKD. This CDR3 has 13 amino acids. The ends were cut back, 4 bases at V and 7 bases at J, with 10 bases in the middle. CDR3 amino acids: CATSDGGVQPQHF. DNA of the CDR3: TGTGCCACCAGTGACGGGGGGGTGCAGCCCCAGCATTTT.

The chain employs TRBV28 and TRBJ1-5; 8 positions match TRBD1. The CDR3 has 13 residues. The germline V gene encodes CDR1 MDHEN and CDR2 SYDVKM. The junction had 2 bases not matched to a gene; V was cut back by 6 bases and J by 4 bases. The CDR3 coding sequence is TGTGCCAGCAGGACAGGGGTTAATCAGCCCCAGCATTTT. Amino acids: CASRTGVNQPQHF.

This clone appeared once. The CDR3 here is CASGQNNEQFF. The CDR3, as DNA: TGTGCCTCTGGACAGAACAATGAGCAGTTCTTC. The chain employs TRBV30 and TRBJ2-1, with D possibly being TRBD1 (6 bases). CDR1 GTSNPN and CDR2 SVGIG come from the germline V gene (reference sequence). The ends were cut back, 7 bases at V and 5 bases at J, with 9 bases in the middle. CDR3 length: 11 amino acids.

The genes are TRBV5-6 and TRBJ2-7, with D possibly TRBD2 on 6 matching bases. CDR1 is SGHDT, CDR2 YYEEEE, per germline. This CDR3 comprises 14 residues. V lost 1 base to trimming and J lost 2 bases, with 10 bases between them. The CDR3 coding sequence is TGTGCCAGCAGCTTGTTAGCGGTACCCTACGAGCAGTACGTC. This sequence encodes CASSLLAVPYEQYV.

The chain is built from TRBV6-1 and TRBJ1-3; possible D gene TRBD1, 5 bases. V lost 2 bases and J lost 3, with 11 bases in between. The CDR3 is 15 amino acids. Per the germline V gene, CDR1 is MNHNS and CDR2 is SASEGT. CDR3 residues: CASSETNRLGNTIYF. DNA for the CDR3: TGTGCCAGCAGTGAAACTAACAGGCTTGGAAACACCATATATTTT.

The V and J genes are TRBV10-2 and TRBJ2-2, with 9 bases aligning to TRBD1. The V and J ends lost 6 bases and 5 bases, in that order; junction bases with no gene match: 7. The CDR3 loop spans 15 amino acids. Germline assignment: CDR1 WSHSY and CDR2 SAAADI. CDR3 coding DNA: TGCGCCAGCAGAGCCGGGACAGGGAGAACCGGGGAGCTGTTTTTT. This translates into CASRAGTGRTGELFF.

The chain combines TRBV5-1 with TRBJ2-7; D unclear. V was cut by 4 bases and J by 1 base, with 12 bases left in between. The germline CDR1 and CDR2 sequences are SGHRS and YFSETQ. This CDR3 is built from 14 residues. The CDR3 loop reads CASSREDGSYEQYF. The CDR3 DNA reads TGCGCCAGCAGCCGAGAAGACGGATCCTACGAGCAGTACTTC.

J is TRBJ2-1 and V is TRBV5-1; weak D call: TRBD1 (5 bases). Per germline, CDR1 SGHRS and CDR2 YFSETQ. V was trimmed by 3 bases and J by 10 bases, leaving 11 bases between them. This CDR3 is built from 12 residues. CDR3 sequence reads: CASSSQGVEQFF. The CDR3 DNA sequence: TGCGCCAGCAGCTCGCAGGGCGTGGAGCAGTTCTTC.